Below, 5 T cell receptor beta chains from the same sample are listed, as sequenced in a study of response to subunit inactivated influenza vaccine. TCRdb reprocessed the RT-PCR reads with MiXCR, giving one entry per CDR3 protein. This table has fewer than 800,000 distinct CDR3 sequences, 15% to 19% appearing once. The sequencing used PBMCs from blood, collected 11 to 12 days after vaccination. These receptors were obtained from a man aged 50-59 years who received an inactivated influenza vaccine.

A remark on this clonotype: Being one base from a much bigger clone, this may be a read error. This chain connects TRBV20-1 to TRBJ1-5, with D maybe TRBD1 (6 bases). CDR3 length equals 15 residues. V was clipped by 3 bases and J by 7 bases, with 19 bases between them. The germline V gene encodes CDR1 DFQATT and CDR2 SNEGSKA (reference sequence). The CDR3 nucleotides are TGCAGTGCTAGCGATAGGGACTGGGGGCGCCAGCCCCAGCATTTT. As protein: CSASDRDWGRQPQHF.

The chain employs TRBV6-1 and TRBJ2-1; 8 nucleotides line up with TRBD1. After removal of 2 bases from V and 3 bases from J, the junction contained 6 bases not matched to a gene. Germline loops: CDR1 MNHNS, CDR2 SASEGT. This CDR3 is built from 16 residues. The CDR3 protein is CASSERTGMFYNEQFF. The CDR3 DNA is TGTGCCAGCAGTGAACGGACAGGGATGTTCTACAATGAGCAGTTCTTC.

The V call is TRBV7-2, the J call TRBJ2-1; TRBD2 matches 8 bases. Per germline, CDR1 SGHTA and CDR2 FQGNSA. This CDR3 is built from 15 residues. The V and J ends lost 1 base and 4 bases, in that order; junction bases with no gene match: 3. This CDR3 is CASSLVPGGYNEQFF. CDR3 coding DNA: TGTGCCAGCAGCTTAGTTCCGGGAGGGTACAATGAGCAGTTCTTC.

This clonotype occurred a few times. The CDR3 DNA reads TGTGCCAGCAGCTTAGTAAGCGGGACAGGGCACCCATACGAGCAGTACTTC. Amino acid sequence: CASSLVSGTGHPYEQYF. This chain links TRBV7-6 with TRBJ2-7; the match to TRBD1 covers 9 bases. Germline trimming cut 1 base from V and 4 bases from J; bases unmatched to any gene: 11. The CDR3 totals 17 residues. Germline V CDR1 and CDR2: SGHVS, FNYEAQ.

This chain uses TRBV5-1 with TRBJ2-3, with 9 bases identical to TRBD2. J gave up 0 bases and V 7 bases, and 9 bases lay outside the gene matches. This CDR3 contains 16 residues. CDR1 and CDR2 (germline): SGHRS, YFSETQ. The CDR3: CASFSAGGASTDTQYF. The CDR3 DNA follows: TGCGCCAGCTTCTCTGCGGGAGGGGCTAGCACAGATACGCAGTATTTT.